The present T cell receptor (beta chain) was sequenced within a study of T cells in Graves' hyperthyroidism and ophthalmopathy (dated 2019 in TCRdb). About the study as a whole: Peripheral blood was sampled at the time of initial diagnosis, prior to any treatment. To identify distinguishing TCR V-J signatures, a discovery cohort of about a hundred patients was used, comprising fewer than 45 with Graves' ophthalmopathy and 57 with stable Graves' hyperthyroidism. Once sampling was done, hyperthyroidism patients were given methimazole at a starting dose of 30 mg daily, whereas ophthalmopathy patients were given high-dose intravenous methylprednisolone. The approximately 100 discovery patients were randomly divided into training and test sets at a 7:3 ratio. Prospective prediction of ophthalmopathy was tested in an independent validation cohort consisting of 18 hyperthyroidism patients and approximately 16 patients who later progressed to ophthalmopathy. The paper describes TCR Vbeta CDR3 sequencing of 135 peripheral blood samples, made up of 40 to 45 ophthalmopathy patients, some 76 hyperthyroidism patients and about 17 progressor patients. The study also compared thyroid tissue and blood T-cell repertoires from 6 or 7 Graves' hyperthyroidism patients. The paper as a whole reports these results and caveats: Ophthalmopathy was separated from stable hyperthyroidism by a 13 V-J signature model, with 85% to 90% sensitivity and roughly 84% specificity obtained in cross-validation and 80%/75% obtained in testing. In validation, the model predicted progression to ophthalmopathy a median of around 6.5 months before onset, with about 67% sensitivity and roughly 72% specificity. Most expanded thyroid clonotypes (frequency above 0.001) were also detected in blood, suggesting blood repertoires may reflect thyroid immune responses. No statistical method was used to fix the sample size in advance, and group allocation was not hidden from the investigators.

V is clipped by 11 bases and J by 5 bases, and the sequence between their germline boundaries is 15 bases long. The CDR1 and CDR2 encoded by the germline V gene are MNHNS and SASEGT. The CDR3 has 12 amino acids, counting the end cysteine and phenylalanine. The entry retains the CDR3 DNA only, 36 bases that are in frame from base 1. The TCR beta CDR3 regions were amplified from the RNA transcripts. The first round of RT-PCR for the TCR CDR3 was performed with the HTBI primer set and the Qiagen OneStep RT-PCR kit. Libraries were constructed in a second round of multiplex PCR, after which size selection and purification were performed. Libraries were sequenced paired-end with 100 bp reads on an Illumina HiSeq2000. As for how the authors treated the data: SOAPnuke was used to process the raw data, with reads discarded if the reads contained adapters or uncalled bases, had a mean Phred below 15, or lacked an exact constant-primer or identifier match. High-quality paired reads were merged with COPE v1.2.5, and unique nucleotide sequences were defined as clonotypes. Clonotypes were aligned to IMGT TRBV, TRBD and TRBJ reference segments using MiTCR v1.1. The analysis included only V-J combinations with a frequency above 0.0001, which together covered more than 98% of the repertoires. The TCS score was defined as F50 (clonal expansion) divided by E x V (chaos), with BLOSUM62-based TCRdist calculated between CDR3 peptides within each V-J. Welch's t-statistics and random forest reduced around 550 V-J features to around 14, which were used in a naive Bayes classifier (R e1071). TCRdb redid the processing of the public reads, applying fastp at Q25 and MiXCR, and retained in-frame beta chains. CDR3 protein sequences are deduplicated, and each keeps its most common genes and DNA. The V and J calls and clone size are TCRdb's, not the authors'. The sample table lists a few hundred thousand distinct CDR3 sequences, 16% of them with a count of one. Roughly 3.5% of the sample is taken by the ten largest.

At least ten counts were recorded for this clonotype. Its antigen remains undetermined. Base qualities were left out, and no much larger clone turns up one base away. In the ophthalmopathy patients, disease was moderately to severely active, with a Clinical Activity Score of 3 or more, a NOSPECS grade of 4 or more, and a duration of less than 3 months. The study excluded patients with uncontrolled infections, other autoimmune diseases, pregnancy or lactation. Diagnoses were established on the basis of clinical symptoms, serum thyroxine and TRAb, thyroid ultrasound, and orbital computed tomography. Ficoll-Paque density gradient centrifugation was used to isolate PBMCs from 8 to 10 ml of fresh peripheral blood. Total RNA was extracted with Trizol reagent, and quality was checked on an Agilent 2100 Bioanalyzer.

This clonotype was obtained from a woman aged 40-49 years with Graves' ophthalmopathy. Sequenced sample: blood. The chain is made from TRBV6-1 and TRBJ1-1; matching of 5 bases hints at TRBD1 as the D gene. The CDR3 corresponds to CALGRGWTEAFF. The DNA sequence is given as TGTGCCCTGGGAAGGGGCTGGACTGAAGCTTTCTTT.